These 30 T cell receptor beta chains were sequenced from one sample in a study of monozygotic twins with inflammatory bowel disease. TCRdb re-called the 5' RACE reads, yielding one record per CDR3 amino acid sequence without DNA. The clone table shows more than 350,000 distinct CDR3 sequences, with the ten largest holding 2% to 2.5%. The sequenced sample consisted of blood. The receptors stem from a human donor with ulcerative colitis or Crohn's disease, or a healthy co-twin of an affected twin (not recorded which).

The chain has TRBV5-1 and TRBJ1-4; TCRdb indicates TRBD1, and absent DNA this call remains unverified. The CDR3 contains 14 residues. Germline V gives CDR1 SGHRS, CDR2 YFSETQ. The CDR3 is CASKVGTTNEELFF. The full variable domain, rest sourced from reference TRBV5-1 and TRBJ1-4, is KAGVTQTPRYLIKTRGQQVTLSCSPISGHRSVSWYQQTPGQGLQFLFEYFSETQRNKGNFPGRFSGRQFSNSRSEMNVSTLELGDSALYLCASKVGTTNEELFFGSGTQLSVL.

The CDR3 spells CASSFFSATRGTEAFF. The V gene is TRBV5-6, the J gene TRBJ1-1; TCRdb reports TRBD1, a call that lacks DNA to check it against. Per the germline V gene, CDR1 is SGHDT and CDR2 is YYEEEE. The CDR3 has 16 residues.

The gene calls are TRBV28 and TRBJ2-1. The CDR3 is 14 amino acids. Germline V lookup: CDR1 MDHEN, CDR2 SYDVKM. The CDR3 loop reads CASSEPSSYNEQFF.

This chain links TRBV20-1 with TRBJ1-6; no DNA is available, so the TRBD1 call from TCRdb remains unchecked. There are 13 residues in the CDR3. Germline CDR1 is DFQATT and CDR2 is SNEGSKA (reference sequence). The CDR3 spells CSARPGGNSPLHF.

The genes are TRBV20-1 and TRBJ2-3; TCRdb outputs TRBD2, but without DNA this stays unchecked. Germline values: CDR1 DFQATT, CDR2 SNEGSKA (reference sequence). The CDR3 is 15 amino acids. CDR3 sequence reads: CSAPGAAGYTDTQYF.

This chain's CDR3 is CASSSSLQKSGELFF. The chain is built from TRBV7-2 and TRBJ2-2; TCRdb's D call of TRBD2 is untestable without DNA. The CDR3 is made up of 15 amino acids. Germline assignment: CDR1 SGHTA and CDR2 FQGNSA.

The rearrangement links TRBV5-6 to TRBJ2-3; TCRdb returns TRBD1, unconfirmable since there is no DNA. CDR1 and CDR2 from the germline V gene are SGHDT and YYEEEE. The CDR3 is made up of 15 amino acids. The CDR3 reads CASSFGQGNTDTQYF.

This sequence joins TRBV20-1 and TRBJ2-5; TCRdb's assignment of TRBD2 cannot be checked, as there is no DNA. CDR3 length equals 14 residues. Per the germline V gene, CDR1 is DFQATT and CDR2 is SNEGSKA (reference sequence). The chain's CDR3 is CSARGGTSGETQYF.

The chain couples TRBV18 to TRBJ2-5; TCRdb's D call, TRBD2, is unchecked because there is no DNA. Germline V gives CDR1 KGHSH, CDR2 LQKENI. The CDR3 has 17 residues. CDR3 amino acids: CASSPLRASGDLETQYF.

This chain connects TRBV20-1 to TRBJ2-7; TCRdb indicates TRBD1, and absent DNA this call remains unverified. CDR1 is DFQATT, CDR2 SNEGSKA, per germline (reference sequence). CDR3 length: 15 residues. The CDR3 protein is CSATRSDRDRYEQYF.

V and J are TRBV27 and TRBJ2-7; the D call from TCRdb, TRBD2, cannot be confirmed without DNA. Per the germline V gene, CDR1 is MNHEY and CDR2 is SMNVEV (reference sequence). This CDR3 has 14 residues. The CDR3: CATGSGLDLYEQYF.

This chain uses TRBV4-2 with TRBJ1-5; TCRdb's assignment of TRBD1 cannot be checked, as there is no DNA. Germline V gives CDR1 LGHNA, CDR2 YNFKEQ. The CDR3 has 15 residues. The CDR3 sequence is CASSQASQGSQPQHF.

V gene TRBV19 combines with J gene TRBJ1-1. Germline V gene lookup returns CDR1 LNHDA and CDR2 SQIVND (reference sequence). This CDR3 has 15 amino acids. This CDR3 reads CASSIDLEVFTEAFF.

CDR3 amino acids: CASSSDRVGTDTQYF. The chain couples TRBV5-1 to TRBJ2-3. CDR1 is SGHRS and CDR2 is YFSETQ in the germline V gene. There are 15 residues in the CDR3.

J is TRBJ2-5 and V is TRBV7-2; TCRdb lists TRBD2, though no DNA is available to test this call. Germline V gene data show CDR1 as SGHTA and CDR2 as FQGNSA. The CDR3 sequence is 14 residues long. The CDR3 here is CASSKIGLADAQYF.

This chain joins TRBV20-1 and TRBJ2-1. This CDR3 spans 13 amino acids. Per germline, CDR1 DFQATT and CDR2 SNEGSKA (reference sequence). CDR3 in amino acids: CSARDGWHNEQFF.

V usage is TRBV7-2 and J usage is TRBJ2-1. The CDR3 has 14 amino acids. CDR1 is SGHTA, CDR2 FQGNSA, per germline. The CDR3 protein is CASTVMASYNEQFF.

V and J are TRBV5-1 and TRBJ1-1; the D gene TCRdb calls, TRBD1, cannot be checked with no DNA. Looked up from germline, CDR1 is SGHRS and CDR2 is YFSETQ. The CDR3 is 16 residues long. CDR3 sequence: CASSVNLGGWNTEAFF.

The genes are TRBV15 and TRBJ2-1. This CDR3 has 11 residues. CDR1 and CDR2 (germline): LNHNV, YYDKDF (reference sequence). The CDR3 sequence is CATSREDLQFF.

The chain couples TRBV4-2 to TRBJ2-7; TCRdb gives TRBD2 as the D gene, but with no DNA this cannot be confirmed. The CDR3 consists of 16 residues. Germline CDR1 reads LGHNA; CDR2 reads YNFKEQ. The CDR3 loop reads CASSQLAGGSSYEQYF.

This chain links TRBV2 with TRBJ2-5; there is no DNA to check the TCRdb D call of TRBD2. CDR3 size: 15 residues. Germline CDR1 reads SNHLY; CDR2 reads FYNNEI. The CDR3 loop is CASLFSGSRSETQYF.

The rearrangement links TRBV20-1 to TRBJ2-1; TCRdb calls TRBD1, which cannot be checked without DNA. Germline V gives CDR1 DFQATT, CDR2 SNEGSKA (reference sequence). The CDR3 length is 15 residues. The CDR3 protein is CSARDTQGSGNEQFF.

The gene calls are TRBV4-2 and TRBJ1-2; lacking DNA, the TRBD1 call made by TCRdb goes unchecked. The CDR3 length is 15 residues. Germline loops: CDR1 LGHNA, CDR2 YNFKEQ. CDR3: CASSQDSTGFYGYTF.

This rearrangement joins TRBV29-1 to TRBJ2-7; the D call of TRBD2 rests on TCRdb alone, since no DNA is present to check it. Germline V CDR1 and CDR2: SQVTM, ANQGSEA. The CDR3 runs 13 residues. This CDR3 reads CIIKGQSVYEQYF.

The chain employs TRBV29-1 and TRBJ2-5; the TRBD1 assignment by TCRdb is unverifiable without DNA. Germline values: CDR1 SQVTM, CDR2 ANQGSEA. This CDR3 comprises 14 residues. The CDR3 region is CSVEYRPGQETQYF.

The V gene is TRBV7-2, the J gene TRBJ2-1. CDR1 SGHTA and CDR2 FQGNSA come from the germline V gene. The CDR3 is made up of 15 amino acids. The CDR3 here is CASSLSGANYNEQFF.

The chain recombines TRBV5-1 with TRBJ1-1. The CDR3 is 13 residues long. CDR1 is SGHRS, CDR2 YFSETQ, per germline. The CDR3 is CATETGEGEVAFF. Variable domain in full (rest from reference TRBV5-1 and TRBJ1-1): KAGVTQTPRYLIKTRGQQVTLSCSPISGHRSVSWYQQTPGQGLQFLFEYFSETQRNKGNFPGRFSGRQFSNSRSEMNVSTLELGDSALYLCATETGEGEVAFFGQGTRLTVV.

This rearrangement joins TRBV3-1 to TRBJ2-7; TCRdb selects TRBD1, and the lack of DNA leaves this call unchecked. This CDR3 has 15 amino acids. Germline V gives CDR1 LGHDT, CDR2 YNNKEL (reference sequence). The CDR3 loop is CASSPTYSLWAEQYF.

This chain links TRBV19 with TRBJ2-1; TCRdb gives TRBD1 as the D gene, but with no DNA this cannot be confirmed. This CDR3 spans 14 amino acids. Per germline, CDR1 LNHDA and CDR2 SQIVND (reference sequence). CDR3 sequence reads: CASSSGGGVNEQFF.

The chain uses TRBV3-1 and TRBJ1-6; the TCRdb call, TRBD1, lacks DNA for checking. CDR3 length: 16 amino acids. The germline gives CDR1 LGHDT, CDR2 YNNKEL (reference sequence). CDR3: CASREGGLGYNSPLHF.